One and the same sample provided the 20 T cell receptor beta chains below, sequenced in a study of preoperative IRX-2 immunotherapy in early breast cancer. Assay used: immunoSEQ multiplex PCR; TCRdb lists only in-frame clones, some missing. The data contain roughly 99,000 clones, just over 85% of them singletons. Treatment meaning: preoperative locoregional IRX-2 cytokine immunotherapy. The input for sequencing was tumor tissue, taken after IRX-2 immunotherapy. These receptors originate from a human donor with breast cancer.

V and J are TRBV11-3 and TRBJ1-1; TRBD1 might be the D (5 bases). Trimming shortened V by 3 bases and J by 3 bases, and 14 bases separated the two germline ends. This CDR3 is built from 15 residues. CDR1 is SGHNT, CDR2 YENEEA, per germline. The chain's CDR3 is CASSLRLRAHTEAFF. In DNA form, the CDR3 reads TGTGCCAGCAGCTTGCGCCTCAGGGCCCACACTGAAGCTTTCTTT.

This chain joins TRBV19 and TRBJ1-3; TRBD1 is a possible D gene (5 bases). This CDR3 has 15 amino acids. The ends were cut back, 0 bases at V and 7 bases at J, with 13 bases in the middle. CDR1 LNHDA and CDR2 SQIVND come from the germline V gene (reference sequence). For the CDR3, the DNA is TGTGCCAGTAGTATAGAAGGGACGCCGGGGAACACCATATATTTT. It encodes CASSIEGTPGNTIYF.

This clone has a single count. V usage is TRBV18 and J usage is TRBJ1-2; D is uncertain. Trimming took 0 bases from V and 2 from J, leaving 7 bases between them. CDR3 length: 14 amino acids. In germline, CDR1 is KGHSH, CDR2 LQKENI. The CDR3 loop is CASSPPGVNYGYTF. CDR3 DNA: TGTGCCAGCTCACCACCGGGTGTAAACTATGGCTACACCTTC.

DNA for the CDR3: TGTGCCAGCAGCTTGACTAGCGCCTACAATGAGCAGTTCTTC. It specifies CASSLTSAYNEQFF. The V gene is TRBV7-1, the J gene TRBJ2-1, with TRBD2 matching over 8 bases. TRBV7-1 is assigned to the ORF class and has an uncertain function. Trimming removed 4 bases from V and 2 bases from J; junction bases left unmatched: 1. CDR3 size: 14 residues.

This clone was observed a few times. This chain uses TRBV6-8 with TRBJ2-7; D is tentatively TRBD1 or TRBD2 (5 bases each). Germline V CDR1 and CDR2: MNHGY, SAAAGT. The V end lost 10 bases, the J end lost 0 bases, and 16 bases lay between the germline ends. The CDR3 is made up of 14 amino acids. The DNA for the CDR3 is TGTGCCATAGGGACGGGGCAGAGCTCCTACGAGCAGTACTTC. The encoded protein is CAIGTGQSSYEQYF.

V is TRBV11-3 and J is TRBJ2-7; D is perhaps TRBD1 or TRBD2 (5 bases each). The CDR3 contains 14 residues. V shed 1 base and J shed 4 bases, with 11 bases lying between them. The germline V gene encodes CDR1 SGHNT and CDR2 YENEEA. The CDR3 bases are TGTGCCAGCAGCTTAGGGGGCGAGGGGTACGAGCAGTACTTC. Its protein product is CASSLGGEGYEQYF.

V usage is TRBV6-8 and J usage is TRBJ2-1; 9 bases agree with TRBD2. This CDR3 has 15 amino acids. Trimming took 7 bases from V and 7 from J; bases not matched to a gene: 11. The germline CDR1 and CDR2 sequences are MNHGY and SAAAGT. As DNA, the CDR3 is TGTGCCAGCAACCTCGGTGCGGGAGGGAGGAATGAGCAGTTCTTC. This codes for CASNLGAGGRNEQFF.

The chain links TRBV28 to TRBJ2-7, with D possibly being TRBD1 or TRBD2 (5 bases each). Germline values: CDR1 MDHEN, CDR2 SYDVKM. The CDR3 loop spans 16 amino acids. The ends were cut back, 5 bases at V and 4 bases at J, with 21 bases in the middle. CDR3 amino acids: CASSDASGTDSYEQYF. The CDR3 coding sequence is TGTGCCAGCAGTGATGCCTCCGGGACGGACTCTTACGAGCAGTACTTC.

The gene calls are TRBV6-8 and TRBJ1-3; maybe TRBD1 (5 bases). V lost 8 bases and J lost 7, with 15 bases in between. The CDR3 has 13 amino acids. Germline V gene data show CDR1 as MNHGY and CDR2 as SAAAGT. The CDR3 is CASLPPGTNTIYF. DNA for the CDR3: TGTGCCAGCCTCCCGCCAGGGACTAACACCATATATTTT.

CDR3 nucleotides: TGTGCCAGCAGCGTCACGTTGGGGGGGGGCCTCGGTGAGCAGTTCTTC. Residues: CASSVTLGGGLGEQFF. The chain links TRBV6-8 to TRBJ2-1; maybe TRBD2 (7 bases). Trimming took 6 bases from V and 9 from J, leaving 24 bases between them. The germline V gene has CDR1 MNHGY and CDR2 SAAAGT. This CDR3 comprises 16 residues.

The V gene is TRBV29-1, the J gene TRBJ2-2; 7 bases align to TRBD2. Per germline, CDR1 SQVTM and CDR2 ANQGSEA. The CDR3 extends over 13 amino acids. The V segment lost 6 bases and the J segment 4 bases; nucleotides outside the gene matches: 5. The CDR3 is CSVLAGLTGELFF. DNA for the CDR3: TGCAGCGTATTAGCGGGCCTCACCGGGGAGCTGTTTTTT.

This sequence joins TRBV14 and TRBJ2-3; D not certain. CDR3 size: 15 residues. Germline CDR1 and CDR2: SGHDN and FVKESK. Trimming removed 2 bases from V and 0 bases from J, with 9 bases in between. The CDR3 region has the DNA TGTGCCAGCAGCCAACCGGGTCCTAGCACAGATACGCAGTATTTT. Its protein is CASSQPGPSTDTQYF.

The rearrangement links TRBV29-1 to TRBJ1-2; TRBD1 aligns across 10 bases. CDR3 length: 16 residues. With V trimmed by 4 bases and J by 3 bases, 11 bases remained unmatched. The germline V gene has CDR1 SQVTM and CDR2 ANQGSEA. CDR3 amino acids: CSVALVQGTGDYGYTF. The CDR3 bases are TGCAGCGTTGCCTTAGTCCAAGGGACAGGGGACTATGGCTACACCTTC.

The rearrangement joins TRBV28 to TRBJ2-3; D possibly corresponds to TRBD1 (6 bases). The germline CDR1 and CDR2 sequences are MDHEN and SYDVKM. The CDR3 runs 15 residues. V was pared by 5 bases and J by 2 bases, with 14 bases between. CDR3 nucleotides: TGTGCCAGCAGTGGAGGACAGACCCACACAGATACGCAGTATTTT. Translated: CASSGGQTHTDTQYF.

The genes are TRBV19 and TRBJ2-7; D is possibly TRBD2 (6 bases). CDR1 and CDR2 (germline): LNHDA, SQIVND (reference sequence). Trimming took 3 bases from V and 1 from J, leaving 25 bases between them. The CDR3 is 19 amino acids. The CDR3 reads CASSMGPGRGGTRSYEQYF. The CDR3 bases are TGTGCCAGTAGTATGGGCCCGGGTAGGGGAGGAACGAGGTCCTACGAGCAGTACTTC.

The chain recombines TRBV19 with TRBJ2-1; D may be TRBD1 (6 bases). The CDR3 length is 17 residues. Trimming took 2 bases from V and 3 from J, leaving 17 bases between them. From germline, CDR1 is LNHDA and CDR2 SQIVND (reference sequence). The CDR3 nucleotides are TGTGCCAGTAGTATATATCGACAGGATTATCACTACAATGAGCAGTTCTTC. It codes for CASSIYRQDYHYNEQFF.

This clone was seen a single time. The chain employs TRBV28 and TRBJ2-1; 12 positions agree with TRBD2. With 4 bases clipped from V and 6 bases from J, the junction kept 1 base outside the gene matches. Germline V gene sequence: CDR1 MDHEN, CDR2 SYDVKM. The CDR3 sequence is 14 residues long. The CDR3 DNA sequence: TGTGCCAGCAGTTCTAGCGGGGGGGCCAATGAGCAGTTCTTC. Encoded protein: CASSSSGGANEQFF.

This chain links TRBV10-1 with TRBJ2-3; D is ambiguous. Germline CDR1 WNHNN, CDR2 SYGVQD (reference sequence). This CDR3 is built from 14 residues. Deletions cut 2 bases from V and 6 bases from J, with 12 bases between. The CDR3 nucleotides read TGCGCCAGCAGTGAGGCAGGCCTGGGGGATACGCAGTATTTT. It specifies CASSEAGLGDTQYF.

This clone was found many times. The chain carries TRBV15 and TRBJ1-4; the D is unclear. V was pared by 3 bases and J by 2 bases, with 7 bases between. The CDR3 is 14 amino acids. CDR1 is LNHNV and CDR2 is YYDKDF in the germline V gene (reference sequence). The CDR3 reads CATSSLSTNEKLFF. The CDR3 DNA sequence: TGTGCCACCAGCAGTCTGTCGACTAATGAAAAACTGTTTTTT. Looking up the rest from reference TRBV15 and TRBJ1-4 gives the full variable domain: DAMVIQNPRYQVTQFGKPVTLSCSQTLNHNVMYWYQQKSSQAPKLLFHYYDKDFNNEADTPDNFQSRRPNTSFCFLDIRSPGLGDTAMYLCATSSLSTNEKLFFGSGTQLSVL.

This chain links TRBV11-3 with TRBJ1-5; 9 bases align to TRBD1. Trimming at V came to 3 bases and at J to 5 bases, leaving 5 bases not matched to a gene. CDR3 size: 15 residues. Per germline, CDR1 SGHNT and CDR2 YENEEA. The chain's CDR3 is CASSLGTGSDQPQHF. The CDR3 DNA reads as TGTGCCAGCAGCTTGGGGACAGGGAGTGATCAGCCCCAGCATTTT.